The clone carrying this T cell receptor beta chain was recorded only once. As yet, its antigen is unknown. The repertoire was sequenced with immunoSEQ multiplex PCR; TCRdb's copy has only in-frame clones and lacks some. The repertoire holds about 680,000 clones, with about 90% as singletons. The sample belongs to a study of Ad26.COV2.S vaccination and SARS-CoV-2 variants. Whole-study results and caveats: Participants in the vaccine arm had higher spike-specific TCR breadth; placebo recipients had lower.

The CDR3 consists of 15 residues. Trimming removed 0 bases at V and 1 base at J, with 10 bases between. CDR1 is MNHEY and CDR2 is SVGAGI in the germline V gene. Treatment meaning: approximately 18 received Ad26.COV2.S at low or high dose, single or two shots; about five received placebo; per-sample allocation not given. All samples were drawn on day 63, counting from the first vaccine or placebo injection. The chain links TRBV6-5 to TRBJ2-7; no reliable D call. The sample was peripheral blood, taken in a trial of Ad26.COV2.S vaccine versus placebo. The sequence was obtained from a person between 18 and 60 years old who received the Ad26.COV2.S COVID-19 vaccine or a placebo. CDR3 protein: CASSYSPRKSYEQYF. CDR3 DNA: TGTGCCAGCAGTTACTCGCCCAGAAAATCCTACGAGCAGTACTTC.